The clone carrying this T cell receptor beta chain was observed many times. One entry per CDR3 protein, called by TCRdb with MiXCR from the reads. The repertoire consists of 250,000 or so distinct CDR3 sequences, with approximately 9.1% occurring once and the leading ten covering roughly 16%. This sample was taken from a study of T cell repertoires in cytomegalovirus infection. In the study overall: It was the public TCR beta signatures that indicated both CMV infection and matching HLA type.

Trimming shortened V by 8 bases and J by 0 bases, and 11 bases separated the two germline ends. CDR3 length: 14 residues. Material: PBMCs. The receptor's source is a human donor in good health (CMV status not recorded). Some clones in this sample may be carry-over from other donors' samples. This chain links TRBV12-3 or TRBV12-4 with TRBJ1-5; perhaps TRBD1 as D (5 bases). The CDR3 bases are TGTGCCAGCGGTTCGACAGATAGCAATCAGCCCCAGCATTTT. This translates into CASGSTDSNQPQHF.